The 25 T cell receptor beta chains given below trace back to one sample, sequenced in a study of CD8 T cells in ankylosing spondylitis. Each CDR3 protein is one row after TCRdb ran MiXCR on the 5' RACE reads. There are some 40,000 distinct CDR3 sequences in the sample; 10% occur only once, and 15% to 20% lies in the top ten. The source material was blood, either unsorted or a sorted T cell fraction (not recorded which). Receptor source: a male donor with ankylosing spondylitis or in good health (not recorded which).

This clonotype was detected many times. J is TRBJ2-1 and V is TRBV24-1; 8 bases align to TRBD2. Germline CDR1 and CDR2: KGHDR and SFDVKD. The CDR3 contains 19 residues. V lost 3 bases, J lost 3 bases, and 15 bases stayed unmatched. The DNA of the CDR3 is TGTGCCACCAGTGATCGGGGGGGGCTGGCTAGCGCCTTCTACAATGAGCAGTTCTTC. Protein: CATSDRGGLASAFYNEQFF.

Judged by abundance, this clonotype is medium-sized. V and J are TRBV12-3 or TRBV12-4 and TRBJ1-4, with a tentative D call TRBD1 (6 bases). The V end lost 7 bases, the J end lost 7 bases, and 19 bases lay between the germline ends. The length of the CDR3 is 15 residues. The CDR3 region is CASTLLGGSGEKLFF. In nucleotides, the CDR3 is TGTGCCAGCACCCTCCTAGGGGGATCGGGTGAAAAACTGTTTTTT.

In its sample, this clonotype was seen many times. The CDR3 loop is CASSLRQDYTEAFF. The CDR3 bases are TGTGCCAGCAGCCTTCGACAGGATTACACTGAAGCTTTCTTT. The V call is TRBV4-2, the J call TRBJ1-1; a weak D match, TRBD1 (6 bases). The V end was cut by 4 bases, the J end by 3 bases, with 12 bases between. From germline, CDR1 is LGHNA and CDR2 YNFKEQ. This CDR3 region has 14 residues.

This clonotype was counted many times. This chain links TRBV5-1 with TRBJ1-1; TRBD1 is a possible D gene (6 bases). Between the trimmed V and J ends, which lost 3 bases and 0 bases, there was a span of 15 bases. The germline V gene encodes CDR1 SGHRS and CDR2 YFSETQ. CDR3 length: 16 residues. This CDR3 reads CASSSAGGGVNTEAFF. For the CDR3, the DNA is TGCGCCAGCAGCTCTGCGGGGGGCGGAGTGAACACTGAAGCTTTCTTT.

The gene calls are TRBV7-9 and TRBJ2-5, with unresolved D. This CDR3 is built from 14 residues. Trimming pared 0 bases from V and 2 bases from J, leaving 7 bases between. Germline V gene lookup returns CDR1 SEHNR and CDR2 FQNEAQ (reference sequence). The chain's CDR3 is CASSLAAEQETQYF. The CDR3 DNA reads as TGTGCCAGCAGCTTAGCAGCAGAGCAAGAGACCCAGTACTTC.

The chain is built from TRBV28 and TRBJ2-7, with D perhaps being TRBD1 or TRBD2 (5 bases each). Looked up from germline, CDR1 is MDHEN and CDR2 is SYDVKM. Trimming shortened V by 6 bases and J by 4 bases, and 16 bases separated the two germline ends. The CDR3 is 14 amino acids. Written as DNA, the CDR3 is TGTGCCAGCAGCCCCAGGGAAACGGGATACGAGCAGTACTTC. It translates to CASSPRETGYEQYF. Full variable domain (rest looked up from reference TRBV28 and TRBJ2-7): DVKVTQSSRYLVKRTGEKVFLECVQDMDHENMFWYRQDPGLGLRLIYFSYDVKMKEKGDIPEGYSVSREKKERFSLILESASTNQTSMYLCASSPRETGYEQYFGPGTRLTVT.

The sample holds many counts of this clonotype. The chain recombines TRBV28 with TRBJ2-7; 10 bases fit TRBD2. V lost 3 bases to trimming and J lost 2 bases; unmatched junction nucleotides: 1. The CDR3 has 14 residues. The germline V gene encodes CDR1 MDHEN and CDR2 SYDVKM. In DNA, the CDR3 is TGTGCCAGCAGTTTGAGCGGGAGGGCCTACGAGCAGTACTTC. Translated, it gives CASSLSGRAYEQYF.

This clonotype occurred many times. The chain carries TRBV11-2 and TRBJ2-1; perhaps TRBD2 as D (6 bases). This CDR3 spans 17 amino acids. Germline V lookup: CDR1 SGHAT, CDR2 FQNNGV. Trimming cost V 5 bases and J 1 base, with 18 bases left between them. CDR3 sequence: CASSPGRGGTSYNEQFF. The CDR3 DNA follows: TGTGCCAGCAGCCCCGGTCGGGGCGGGACGTCCTACAATGAGCAGTTCTTC.

This clonotype has just a few counts. A much more abundant neighbour one base away suggests this may be a read error. V usage is TRBV20-1 and J usage is TRBJ2-1, with 10 positions matching TRBD1. Germline values: CDR1 DFQATT, CDR2 SNEGSKA (reference sequence). The V segment lost 6 bases and the J segment 4 bases; nucleotides outside the gene matches: 18. The CDR3 is 18 residues long. CDR3 residues: CSASSGTGVGPGYNEQFF. As DNA, the CDR3 is TGCAGTGCCAGCTCCGGGACAGGGGTGGGACCAGGATACAATGAGCAGTTCTTC.

This clonotype came up many times. The chain uses TRBV18 and TRBJ2-1; 7 nucleotides line up with TRBD2. The CDR3 has 12 amino acids. V shed 2 bases, J shed 12 bases, and the junction held 4 bases outside the gene matches. Germline CDR1 reads KGHSH; CDR2 reads LQKENI. The CDR3 DNA reads TGTGCCAGCTCACCATTGGCGGGAGTGCAGTTCTTC. Amino acid sequence: CASSPLAGVQFF.

This clonotype showed up many times. The chain couples TRBV2 to TRBJ2-7; the D is unclear. Trimming pared 4 bases from V and 3 bases from J, leaving 10 bases between. CDR3 length: 13 residues. In germline, CDR1 is SNHLY, CDR2 FYNNEI. The DNA for the CDR3 is TGTGCCAGCAGTGCGGATCGGTTCTACGAGCAGTACTTC. This encodes CASSADRFYEQYF.

This clonotype has at least ten counts. This sequence joins TRBV29-1 and TRBJ1-2; no reliable D call. Germline V gene data show CDR1 as SQVTM and CDR2 as ANQGSEA. Between the trimmed V and J ends, which lost 0 bases and 4 bases, there was a span of 9 bases. This CDR3 comprises 13 residues. The chain's CDR3 is CSVEDGVGYGYTF. CDR3 nucleotides: TGCAGCGTTGAAGATGGGGTGGGCTATGGCTACACCTTC.

This clonotype was detected ten times or more. The chain combines TRBV29-1 with TRBJ2-2, with TRBD2 identical over 9 bases. Germline trimming cut 1 base from V and 6 bases from J; bases unmatched to any gene: 15. CDR1 is SQVTM and CDR2 is ANQGSEA in the germline V gene. The CDR3 runs to 18 residues. CDR3 DNA: TGCAGCGTTGAAGGGACTAGCGCCACTTCTTCGGAGTCCGGGGAGCTGTTTTTT. Protein product: CSVEGTSATSSESGELFF.

This clonotype was recorded many times. The chain is built from TRBV5-5 and TRBJ2-1; TRBD1 agrees at 8 bases. Germline loops: CDR1 SGHKS, CDR2 YYEKEE (reference sequence). The length of the CDR3 is 15 residues. Trimming removed 5 bases from V and 7 bases from J; junction bases left unmatched: 11. The CDR3 DNA follows: TGTGCCAGCAGTCCTGCTACAGGGGGAGGAAATGAGCAGTTCTTC. Translating it yields CASSPATGGGNEQFF. The full variable domain, its missing parts supplied by reference TRBV5-5 and TRBJ2-1, is DAGVTQSPTHLIKTRGQQVTLRCSPISGHKSVSWYQQVLGQGPQFIFQYYEKEERGRGNFPDRFSARQFPNYSSELNVNALLLGDSALYLCASSPATGGGNEQFFGPGTRLTVL.

This clonotype was seen repeatedly, ten times or more. This sequence joins TRBV11-2 and TRBJ1-1; D is perhaps TRBD1 (6 bases). The length of the CDR3 is 12 residues. Trimming cost V 5 bases and J 10 bases, with 14 bases left between them. Per the germline V gene, CDR1 is SGHAT and CDR2 is FQNNGV. CDR3 region: CASSLLQGPAFF. Here the CDR3 DNA reads TGTGCCAGCAGCCTCTTACAGGGTCCAGCTTTCTTT.

The CDR3 nucleotides read TGTGCCAGCAGAGGTGGGGACTATGGCTACACCTTC. Amino acids: CASRGGDYGYTF. The V and J genes are TRBV28 and TRBJ1-2; D is uncertain. CDR1 is MDHEN, CDR2 SYDVKM, per germline. V lost 6 bases to trimming and J lost 3 bases, with 8 bases between them. The CDR3 extends over 12 amino acids.

This clonotype has ten or more counts. The CDR3 region has the DNA TGTGCCAGCAGCCAAGAAGTGGGTACCACTGAAGCTTTCTTT. Translated: CASSQEVGTTEAFF. The V and J genes are TRBV3-1 and TRBJ1-1; D remains unclear. The germline V gene encodes CDR1 LGHDT and CDR2 YNNKEL (reference sequence). The CDR3 sequence is 14 residues long. V was clipped by 0 bases and J by 4 bases, with 9 bases between them. Using reference TRBV3-1 and TRBJ1-1 for the parts outside the CDR3, the full variable domain is DTAVSQTPKYLVTQMGNDKSIKCEQNLGHDTMYWYKQDSKKFLKIMFSYNNKELIINETVPNRFSPKSPDKAHLNLHINSLELGDSAVYFCASSQEVGTTEAFFGQGTRLTVV.

This clonotype has a count of ten or more. J is TRBJ2-7 and V is TRBV7-3; maybe TRBD2 (6 bases). This CDR3 has 13 amino acids. V dropped 3 bases and J dropped 6 bases, with 12 bases sitting between them. Per the germline V gene, CDR1 is SGHTA and CDR2 is FQGTGA. For the CDR3, the DNA is TGTGCCAGCAGCTTGGGCGGGACTTCCGAGCAGTACTTC. Translating it yields CASSLGGTSEQYF.

There are many counts of this clonotype. The V and J genes are TRBV5-1 and TRBJ2-3; D is unresolved. Trimming took off 0 bases at V and 0 bases at J, with 14 bases between the two ends. This CDR3 is built from 17 residues. Germline loops: CDR1 SGHRS, CDR2 YFSETQ. The CDR3 bases are TGCGCCAGCAGCTTGGCTCCCACTGAGGCTAGCACAGATACGCAGTATTTT. Its protein product is CASSLAPTEASTDTQYF.

The sample holds many counts of this clonotype. The J gene is TRBJ2-1, the V gene TRBV29-1; a possible D gene is TRBD2 (5 bases). Per the germline V gene, CDR1 is SQVTM and CDR2 is ANQGSEA. The CDR3 totals 15 residues. V was cut by 6 bases and J by 6 bases, with 21 bases left in between. This chain's CDR3 is CSVEIQEVTSNEQFF. CDR3 bases: TGCAGCGTCGAAATCCAGGAGGTCACCTCCAATGAGCAGTTCTTC.

This clonotype was picked up many times. The gene calls are TRBV2 and TRBJ1-2, with D possibly TRBD1 on 5 matching bases. Trimming removed 6 bases at V and 7 bases at J, with 18 bases between. From germline, CDR1 is SNHLY and CDR2 FYNNEI. This CDR3 spans 14 amino acids. CDR3 region: CASSPGRGWSGYTF. CDR3 DNA sequence: TGTGCCAGCAGCCCCGGACGGGGCTGGAGTGGCTACACCTTC.

This clonotype has at least ten counts. The chain carries TRBV5-1 and TRBJ1-4; TRBD1 is a possible D gene (6 bases). Germline CDR1 SGHRS, CDR2 YFSETQ. There are 15 residues in the CDR3. V shed 2 bases and J shed 6 bases, with 14 bases lying between them. The CDR3 loop reads CASSLVGTRDEKLFF. The CDR3 coding sequence is TGCGCCAGCAGCTTAGTAGGGACAAGGGATGAAAAACTGTTTTTT.

The chain combines TRBV5-1 with TRBJ2-7; D ambiguous. V was shortened by 1 base and J by 9 bases, with 17 bases between the two germline ends. Germline V gene lookup returns CDR1 SGHRS and CDR2 YFSETQ. CDR3 length equals 14 residues. CDR3 nucleotides: TGCGCCAGCAGCTTGCCCAAGACGATTGGCGTGCAGTACTTC. Amino acids: CASSLPKTIGVQYF.

The chain recombines TRBV29-1 with TRBJ2-3; D perhaps matches TRBD2 (5 bases). The V end lost 4 bases, the J end lost 2 bases, and 19 bases lay between the germline ends. The CDR3 has 16 residues. CDR1 is SQVTM, CDR2 ANQGSEA, per germline. The CDR3 loop reads CSVGYSGAAATDTQYF. Here the CDR3 DNA reads TGCAGCGTTGGGTATTCTGGAGCGGCGGCCACAGATACGCAGTATTTT.

The chain joins TRBV5-6 to TRBJ2-7; D remains unclear. With 3 bases removed from V and 1 base from J, the gap between germline ends came to 11 bases. The germline V gene encodes CDR1 SGHDT and CDR2 YYEEEE. CDR3 length: 14 residues. The CDR3 coding sequence is TGTGCCAGCAGCTCCTGGGTGGAGTCCTACGAGCAGTACTTC. The encoded protein is CASSSWVESYEQYF. Based on the CDR3 plus reference TRBV5-6 and TRBJ2-7, the full variable domain is DAGVTQSPTHLIKTRGQQVTLRCSPKSGHDTVSWYQQALGQGPQFIFQYYEEEERQRGNFPDRFSGHQFPNYSSELNVNALLLGDSALYLCASSSWVESYEQYFGPGTRLTVT.